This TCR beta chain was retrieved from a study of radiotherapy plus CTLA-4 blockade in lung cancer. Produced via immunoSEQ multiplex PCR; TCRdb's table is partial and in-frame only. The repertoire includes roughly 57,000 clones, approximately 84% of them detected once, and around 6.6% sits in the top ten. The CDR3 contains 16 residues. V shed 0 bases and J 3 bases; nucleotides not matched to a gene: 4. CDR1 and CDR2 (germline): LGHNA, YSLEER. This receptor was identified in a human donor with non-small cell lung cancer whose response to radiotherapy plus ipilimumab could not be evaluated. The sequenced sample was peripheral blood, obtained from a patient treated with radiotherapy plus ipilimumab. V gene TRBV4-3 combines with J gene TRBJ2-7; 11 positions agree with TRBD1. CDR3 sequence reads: CASSQDRGTGGYEQYF. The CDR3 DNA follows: TGCGCCAGCAGCCAAGATAGGGGGACAGGGGGCTACGAGCAGTACTTC.